This record concerns one T cell receptor beta chain sequence. The sample is drawn from a study of shared clonotypes between healthy human individuals. Study context: The study used three CD4 naive, three CD4 memory, two CD8 naive and one CD8 memory plate per donor.

With CCR7-negative CD45RA+ TemRA cells, CD45RO+ cells were combined in CD8 memory. TCRdb's table, derived via immunoSEQ multiplex PCR, lists solely in-frame clones and lacks some. In the table there are approximately 320,000 clones, roughly 91% of which are singletons. The germline V gene encodes CDR1 SGHVS and CDR2 FQNEAQ. The CDR3 is made up of 12 amino acids. With 1 base removed from V and 9 bases from J, the gap between germline ends came to 10 bases. Source material: memory CD8+ T cells sorted from blood. Subset indicated: CD45RO+ cells pooled with CCR7-negative TemRA cells. The clonotype comes from a young man in good health. The J gene is TRBJ2-7, the V gene TRBV7-8, with D perhaps TRBD1 (6 bases). CDR3 in amino acids: CASSLDPGVQYF. CDR3 sequence (DNA): TGTGCCAGCAGCTTAGATCCAGGGGTGCAGTACTTC.